This T cell receptor (beta chain) was recorded in a study of CD8+ T cells in alopecia areata. Study in general: Treated individuals took tofacitinib by mouth, 5 to 10 mg twice daily.

Sample treatment: oral pan-JAK inhibitor, 5-10 mg twice daily. Researchers took lesional scalp punch biopsies and peripheral blood from people who were alopecia areata patients. Study-wide results and limits: Scalp and blood samples kept many expanded lesional clones throughout tofacitinib.

In the case of this clone: As yet, its antigen is unknown.

V shed 6 bases and J shed 11 bases, with 20 bases lying between them. CDR3 length: 14 residues. Germline V gene data show CDR1 as LNHDA and CDR2 as SQIVND (reference sequence). Extraction of RNA preceded its reverse transcription into cDNA, which served as the sequencing template. Method: immunoSEQ multiplex PCR; TCRdb's copy keeps in-frame clones and lacks some. The table records approximately 210,000 clones, 50% to 75% of them present only once. Sequenced material: CD4+ T cells sorted from blood, taken at week 4, from a patient treated with tofacitinib. The receptor's source is a human donor with alopecia areata. The rearrangement links TRBV19 to TRBJ1-5; D call uncertain. The DNA of the CDR3 is TGTGCCAGTAGGGACGGGTGGCGGAATGGAGCCCAGCATTTT. Translating it yields CASRDGWRNGAQHF.